This T cell receptor beta chain emerged from a study of T cell responses to AZD1222 COVID-19 vaccine. The study, taken as a whole, reports: Repertoire sampling happened only post peak T cell response. Only a handful of AZD1222 recipients were seropositive at baseline.

Notes on this clone: Its antigen is still unknown.

CDR1 and CDR2 from the germline V gene are SGHTA and FQGNSA. Trimming stripped 10 bases from V and 0 bases from J, with 13 bases between. This CDR3 comprises 14 residues. TCRdb's copy holds only in-frame clones and misses some; the assay was immunoSEQ multiplex PCR. The sample consists of tens of thousands of clones, approximately 90% of them appearing once. This specimen consisted of peripheral blood, obtained on day 0 of AZD1222 vaccination. The clonotype was recovered from an adult in good health. The genes are TRBV7-2 and TRBJ1-5, with D possibly being TRBD1 (5 bases). CDR3 sequence (DNA): TGTGCCACCAGGGCGGCTTCTAGCAATCAGCCCCAGCATTTT. This sequence encodes CATRAASSNQPQHF.